The 12 T cell receptor beta chains below all came from one sample that was sequenced in a study of CD8 T cells in Susac syndrome. It was with random hexamers that roughly 0.45 to 1 ug RNA was reverse transcribed. TCRdb recomputed calls from the immunoSEQ multiplex PCR reads with MiXCR, one row per CDR3 protein. The table has approximately 110,000 distinct CDR3 sequences, approximately 96% seen once. Sequenced material: CD4+ T cells from PBMCs. These receptors all stem from a human donor in good health.

V usage is TRBV3-1 and J usage is TRBJ2-5, with 11 bases aligning to TRBD2. V dropped 7 bases and J dropped 1; count of bases not matched to a gene: 8. This CDR3 region has 16 residues. In germline, CDR1 is LGHDT, CDR2 YNNKEL (reference sequence). The chain's CDR3 is CASTGTSGLLQETQYF. The CDR3 bases are TGTGCCAGCACCGGGACTAGCGGACTACTCCAAGAGACCCAGTACTTC.

V and J are TRBV14 and TRBJ2-7, with D unresolved. This CDR3 region has 13 residues. V lost 1 base, J lost 6 bases, and 10 bases lay in between. Germline V gene lookup returns CDR1 SGHDN and CDR2 FVKESK. CDR3 in amino acids: CASSQVLGREQYF. The CDR3 DNA is TGTGCCAGCAGCCAAGTTTTAGGGCGCGAGCAGTACTTC.

The chain recombines TRBV7-2 with TRBJ2-5; D not resolved. The germline V gene has CDR1 SGHTA and CDR2 FQGNSA. Trimming took 1 base from V and 2 from J, leaving 5 bases between them. The CDR3 extends over 13 amino acids. The CDR3 DNA sequence: TGTGCCAGCAGCTTAGACGGGCAAGAGACCCAGTACTTC. This gives the protein CASSLDGQETQYF.

In DNA form, the CDR3 reads TGTGCCAGCAGTTACCCAAGACGGGCTGGTGGCACTGAAGCTTTCTTT. Amino acids: CASSYPRRAGGTEAFF. The rearrangement links TRBV6-2 or TRBV6-3 to TRBJ1-1; D call uncertain. Germline lookup yields CDR1 MNHEY and CDR2 SVGEGT. CDR3 length equals 16 residues. The V end was cut by 2 bases, the J end by 4 bases, with 17 bases between.

The J gene is TRBJ2-5, the V gene TRBV6-2 or TRBV6-3; the D gene could be TRBD1 or TRBD2 (5 bases each). Trimming removed 5 bases from V and 4 bases from J, with 14 bases in between. Germline CDR1 and CDR2: MNHEY and SVGEGT. The CDR3 length is 14 residues. The CDR3 is CASSATGTGETQYF. The CDR3 DNA follows: TGTGCCAGCAGTGCCACCGGGACGGGAGAGACCCAGTACTTC.

The V gene is TRBV5-1, the J gene TRBJ2-5, with D perhaps given as TRBD1 or TRBD2 (5 bases each). Germline CDR1 and CDR2: SGHRS and YFSETQ. V lost 2 bases to trimming and J lost 7 bases, with 15 bases between them. The CDR3 length is 14 residues. The CDR3 nucleotides are TGCGCCAGCAGCTTCATTAGGGACGAGGGGACCCAGTACTTC. The encoded protein is CASSFIRDEGTQYF. Using reference TRBV5-1 and TRBJ2-5 for the parts outside the CDR3, the full variable domain is KAGVTQTPRYLIKTRGQQVTLSCSPISGHRSVSWYQQTPGQGLQFLFEYFSETQRNKGNFPGRFSGRQFSNSRSEMNVSTLELGDSALYLCASSFIRDEGTQYFGPGTRLLVL.

This chain links TRBV7-9 with TRBJ2-2; perhaps TRBD2 as D (6 bases). Germline V CDR1 and CDR2: SEHNR, FQNEAQ (reference sequence). Trimming took 7 bases from V and 4 from J, leaving 13 bases between them. The CDR3 covers 14 residues. The CDR3 bases are TGTGCCAGCACCACCGTCGGGAGCACCGGGGAGCTGTTTTTT. It encodes CASTTVGSTGELFF.

The chain uses TRBV19 and TRBJ1-6; 9 bases match TRBD1. V shed 5 bases and J 11 bases; nucleotides not matched to a gene: 10. Germline CDR1 LNHDA, CDR2 SQIVND (reference sequence). The CDR3 is 15 residues long. The CDR3 is CASSFPGQGATPLHF. Here the CDR3 DNA reads TGTGCCAGTAGTTTTCCGGGACAGGGAGCGACACCCCTCCACTTT.

The chain recombines TRBV23-1 with TRBJ1-6; no definite D call. TRBV23-1 has ORF status, its function being uncertain. V gave up 2 bases and J gave up 5 bases, with 10 bases separating them. This CDR3 is 15 amino acids long. CDR3 sequence (DNA): TGCGCCAGCAGTCAAAAAGGAGTTCATAATTCACCCCTCCACTTT. It yields the protein CASSQKGVHNSPLHF.

This sequence joins TRBV23-1 and TRBJ1-4; tentative D call: TRBD1 (6 bases). TRBV23-1 belongs to the ORF category, with a function that is uncertain. This CDR3 is 13 amino acids long. Deletions cut 0 bases from V and 17 bases from J, with 16 bases between. CDR3 nucleotide sequence: TGCGCCAGCAGTCAATCAGACAGGCCTAGGCGTTTTTTT. It specifies CASSQSDRPRRFF.

The chain uses TRBV3-1 and TRBJ2-1; tentatively, D is TRBD1 (6 bases). Germline V lookup: CDR1 LGHDT, CDR2 YNNKEL (reference sequence). The CDR3 is 15 amino acids. Trimming pared 2 bases from V and 9 bases from J, leaving 17 bases between. The CDR3 here is CASSQPFVQGGEQFF. The CDR3 coding sequence is TGTGCCAGCAGCCAACCTTTCGTACAGGGTGGTGAGCAGTTCTTC.

This sequence joins TRBV20-1 and TRBJ1-5; TRBD1 is a possible D gene (5 bases). CDR3 size: 15 residues. Trimming removed 0 bases at V and 5 bases at J, with 14 bases between. Looked up from germline, CDR1 is DFQATT and CDR2 is SNEGSKA (reference sequence). The CDR3 DNA reads TGCAGTGCTAGAGATCGGAGCAGGGTTGATCAGCCCCAGCATTTT. The encoded protein is CSARDRSRVDQPQHF.